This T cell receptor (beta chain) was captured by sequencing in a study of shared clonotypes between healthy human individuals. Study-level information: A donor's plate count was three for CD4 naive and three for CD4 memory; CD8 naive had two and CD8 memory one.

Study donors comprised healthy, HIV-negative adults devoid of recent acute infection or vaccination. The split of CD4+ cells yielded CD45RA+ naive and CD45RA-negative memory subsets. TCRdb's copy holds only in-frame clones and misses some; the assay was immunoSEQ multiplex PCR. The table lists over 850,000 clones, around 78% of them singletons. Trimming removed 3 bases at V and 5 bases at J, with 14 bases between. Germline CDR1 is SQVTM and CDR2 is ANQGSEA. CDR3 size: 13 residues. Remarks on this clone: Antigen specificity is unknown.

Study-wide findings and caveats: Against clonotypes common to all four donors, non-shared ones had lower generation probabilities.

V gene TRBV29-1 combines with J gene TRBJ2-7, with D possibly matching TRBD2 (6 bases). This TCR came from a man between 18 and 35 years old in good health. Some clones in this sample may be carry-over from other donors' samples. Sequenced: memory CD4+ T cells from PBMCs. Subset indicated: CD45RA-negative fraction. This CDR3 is CSVDLAGRDEQYF. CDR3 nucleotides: TGCAGCGTTGACCTCGCGGGAAGGGACGAGCAGTACTTC.